This TCR beta chain was identified in a study of T cells in localized non-small cell lung cancer. Findings and caveats of the study: Because sequencing included only one region (of the tumor), heterogeneity remains possible. Uninvolved neighboring lung showed the greatest T cell clonality, exceeding tumor. Appearance in adjacent lung was seen for a median around 60 of the top 100 tumor clones. A higher density of T cells in blood coincided with extended overall survival.

Measured with immunoSEQ multiplex PCR; TCRdb has only the in-frame clones, and not every one. The repertoire has 78,000 or so clones, around four fifths of them found once; the top ten carry roughly 3%. Trimming stripped 8 bases from V and 1 base from J, with 6 bases between. The CDR3 consists of 12 residues. Germline V gene lookup returns CDR1 MNHEY and CDR2 SVGAGI. This clone has just one count. What it binds is unknown. This clonotype was sampled from a man aged 40-75 years with stage I lung adenocarcinoma. The specimen comprised peripheral blood, sampled before any cancer treatment. V and J are TRBV6-5 and TRBJ2-1, with D hard to call. The chain's CDR3 is CASRRSYNEQFF. The CDR3 DNA reads TGTGCCAGCCGTAGATCCTACAATGAGCAGTTCTTC.